These 2 T cell receptor beta chains originate from one sample sequenced in a study of response to subunit inactivated influenza vaccine. TCRdb independently ran MiXCR on the RT-PCR reads; one entry per CDR3 protein. The table includes about 530,000 distinct CDR3 sequences, approximately 12% detected once. Sequencing used PBMCs from blood, obtained on the day of vaccination. The receptors were sampled from a man between 45 and 60 years old who received an inactivated influenza vaccine.

Ten or more counts support this clonotype. This chain uses TRBV6-5 with TRBJ2-7; D is unclear. Germline V lookup: CDR1 MNHEY, CDR2 SVGAGI. Trimming removed 3 bases at V and 3 bases at J, with 9 bases between. The CDR3 is made up of 13 amino acids. CDR3 residues: CASSYGRIYEQYF. The CDR3 nucleotides read TGTGCCAGCAGTTATGGGCGGATCTACGAGCAGTACTTC.

In its sample, this clonotype was seen a few times. This chain connects TRBV5-1 to TRBJ1-2; D unresolved. Trimming removed 0 bases from V and 6 bases from J, with 12 bases in between. The CDR3 is made up of 14 amino acids. CDR1 SGHRS and CDR2 YFSETQ come from the germline V gene. The CDR3 loop is CASSLGRPNDGYTF. CDR3 DNA: TGCGCCAGCAGCTTGGGCAGACCTAATGATGGCTACACCTTC.